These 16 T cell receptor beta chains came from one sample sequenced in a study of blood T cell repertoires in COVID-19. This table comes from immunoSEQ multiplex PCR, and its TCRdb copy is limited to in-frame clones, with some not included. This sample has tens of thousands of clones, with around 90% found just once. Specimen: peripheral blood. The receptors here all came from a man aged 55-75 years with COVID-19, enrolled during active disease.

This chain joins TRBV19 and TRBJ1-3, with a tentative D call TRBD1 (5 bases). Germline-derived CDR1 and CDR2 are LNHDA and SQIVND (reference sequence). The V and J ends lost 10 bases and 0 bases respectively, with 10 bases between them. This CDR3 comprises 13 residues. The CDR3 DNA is TGTGCCACCAGGGTCTTCTCTGGAAACACCATATATTTT. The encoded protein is CATRVFSGNTIYF.

CDR3 coding DNA: TGTGCCAGCAGCCCCACTAGCGGGAGGGCCCAAAATGAGCAGTTCTTC. Its translation: CASSPTSGRAQNEQFF. The genes are TRBV4-2 and TRBJ2-1; 13 nucleotides match TRBD2. Germline CDR1 LGHNA, CDR2 YNFKEQ. The CDR3 sequence is 16 residues long. Trimming cost V 4 bases and J 7 bases; bases outside gene matches: 7.

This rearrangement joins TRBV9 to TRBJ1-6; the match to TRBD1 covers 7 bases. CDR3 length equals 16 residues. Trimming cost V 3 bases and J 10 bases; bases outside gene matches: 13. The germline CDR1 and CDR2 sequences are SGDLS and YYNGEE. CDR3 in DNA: TGTGCCAGCAGCGCTCGAGGGGGCATTACGGGGTCACCCCTCCACTTT. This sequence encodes CASSARGGITGSPLHF.

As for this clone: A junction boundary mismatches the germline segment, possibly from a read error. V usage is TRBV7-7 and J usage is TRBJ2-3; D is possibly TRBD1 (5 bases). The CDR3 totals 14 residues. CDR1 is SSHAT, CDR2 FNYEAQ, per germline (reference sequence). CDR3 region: CASSLGGATDTQYF. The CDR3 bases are TGTGCTAGCAGCTTAGGTGGGGCCACAGATACGCAGTATTTT.

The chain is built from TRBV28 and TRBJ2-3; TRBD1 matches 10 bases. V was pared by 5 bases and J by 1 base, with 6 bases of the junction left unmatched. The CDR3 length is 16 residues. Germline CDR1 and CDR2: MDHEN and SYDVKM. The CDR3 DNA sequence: TGTGCCAGCAGTCCCTTAGGGACAGGGGGCACAGATACGCAGTATTTT. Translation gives CASSPLGTGGTDTQYF. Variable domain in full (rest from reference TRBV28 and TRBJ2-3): DVKVTQSSRYLVKRTGEKVFLECVQDMDHENMFWYRQDPGLGLRLIYFSYDVKMKEKGDIPEGYSVSREKKERFSLILESASTNQTSMYLCASSPLGTGGTDTQYFGPGTRLTVL.

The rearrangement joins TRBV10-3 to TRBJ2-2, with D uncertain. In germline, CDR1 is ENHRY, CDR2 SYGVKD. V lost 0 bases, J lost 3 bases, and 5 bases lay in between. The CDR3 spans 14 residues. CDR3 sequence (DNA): TGTGCCATCAGTGAGTCTTTAGACACCGGGGAGCTGTTTTTT. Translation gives CAISESLDTGELFF.

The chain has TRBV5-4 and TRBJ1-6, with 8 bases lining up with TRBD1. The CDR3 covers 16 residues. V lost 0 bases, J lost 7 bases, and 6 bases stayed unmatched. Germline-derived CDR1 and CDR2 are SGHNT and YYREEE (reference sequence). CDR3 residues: CASSLARQGLNSPLHF. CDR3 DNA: TGTGCCAGCAGCTTGGCGAGACAGGGGCTCAATTCACCCCTCCACTTT.

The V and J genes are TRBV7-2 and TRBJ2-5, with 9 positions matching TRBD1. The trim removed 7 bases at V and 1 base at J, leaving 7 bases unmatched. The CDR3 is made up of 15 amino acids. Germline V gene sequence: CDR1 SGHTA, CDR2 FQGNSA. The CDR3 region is CASTLTGGVQETQYF. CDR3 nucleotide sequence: TGTGCCAGCACTCTCACAGGGGGCGTCCAAGAGACCCAGTACTTC.

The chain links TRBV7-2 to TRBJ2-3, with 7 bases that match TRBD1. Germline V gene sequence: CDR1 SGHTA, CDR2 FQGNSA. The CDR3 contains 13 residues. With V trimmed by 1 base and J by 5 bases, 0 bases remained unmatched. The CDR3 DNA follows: TGTGCCAGCAGCTTAGACAGGGGAGATACGCAGTATTTT. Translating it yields CASSLDRGDTQYF.

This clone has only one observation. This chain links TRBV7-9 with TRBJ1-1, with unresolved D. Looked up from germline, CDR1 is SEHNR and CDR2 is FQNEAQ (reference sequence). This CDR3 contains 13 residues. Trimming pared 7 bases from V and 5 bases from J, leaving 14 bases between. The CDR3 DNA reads TGTGCCAGCACCCGGGTAGGTCAGACTGAAGCTTTCTTT. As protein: CASTRVGQTEAFF.

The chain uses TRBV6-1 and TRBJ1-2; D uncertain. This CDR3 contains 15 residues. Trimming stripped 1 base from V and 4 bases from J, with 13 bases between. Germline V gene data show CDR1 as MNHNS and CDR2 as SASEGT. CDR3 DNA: TGTGCCAGCAGTGAAGGGGTACAGAACCGCTATGGCTACACCTTC. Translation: CASSEGVQNRYGYTF.

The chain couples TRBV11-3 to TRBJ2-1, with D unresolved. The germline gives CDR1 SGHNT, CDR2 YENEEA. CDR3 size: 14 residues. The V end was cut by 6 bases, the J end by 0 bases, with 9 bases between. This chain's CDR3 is CASRFSSSYNEQFF. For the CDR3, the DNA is TGTGCCAGCAGATTTTCTTCCTCCTACAATGAGCAGTTCTTC.

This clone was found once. The CDR3 DNA reads as TGTGCCAGCAGTTTATTGTCCAGGGAGAACACTGAAGCTTTCTTT. This sequence encodes CASSLLSRENTEAFF. This chain connects TRBV28 to TRBJ1-1; D is perhaps TRBD1 (5 bases). In germline, CDR1 is MDHEN, CDR2 SYDVKM. The length of the CDR3 is 15 residues. V was cut by 1 base and J by 1 base, with 10 bases left in between.

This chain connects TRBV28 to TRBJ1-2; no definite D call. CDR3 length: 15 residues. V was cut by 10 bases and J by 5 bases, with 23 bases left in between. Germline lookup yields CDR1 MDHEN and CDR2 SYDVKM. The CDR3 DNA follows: TGTGCCACCGGGAGTACGGGCCTATTCCTGTATGGCTACACCTTC. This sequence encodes CATGSTGLFLYGYTF.

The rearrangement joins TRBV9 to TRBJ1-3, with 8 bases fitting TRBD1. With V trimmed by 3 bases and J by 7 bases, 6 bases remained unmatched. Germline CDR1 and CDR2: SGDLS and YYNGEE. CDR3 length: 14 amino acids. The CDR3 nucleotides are TGTGCCAGCAGCGGAAGACAGGGGACCAACACCATATATTTT. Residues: CASSGRQGTNTIYF. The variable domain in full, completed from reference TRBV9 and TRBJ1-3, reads DSGVTQTPKHLITATGQRVTLRCSPRSGDLSVYWYQQSLDQGLQFLIQYYNGEERAKGNILERFSAQQFPDLHSELNLSSLELGDSALYFCASSGRQGTNTIYFGEGSWLTVV.

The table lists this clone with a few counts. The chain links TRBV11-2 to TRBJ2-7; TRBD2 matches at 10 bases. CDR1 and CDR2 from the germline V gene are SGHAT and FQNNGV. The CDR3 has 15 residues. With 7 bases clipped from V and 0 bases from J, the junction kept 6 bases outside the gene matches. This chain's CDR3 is CASTLLAGASYEQYF. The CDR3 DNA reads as TGTGCCAGCACTTTGCTAGCGGGAGCCTCCTACGAGCAGTACTTC.